The next 29 T cell receptor beta chains were all read from a single sample in a study of blood T cell repertoires in COVID-19. TCRdb's table, derived via immunoSEQ multiplex PCR, lists solely in-frame clones and lacks some. The sample contains approximately 69,000 clones, around four fifths of which appear only once. Sequencing was performed on peripheral blood. The source of these receptors is a woman aged 60-75 years with acute or convalescent COVID-19.

The J gene is TRBJ1-6, the V gene TRBV28, with 9 positions matching TRBD1. Germline V gives CDR1 MDHEN, CDR2 SYDVKM. J gave up 7 bases and V 10 bases, and 8 bases lay outside the gene matches. This CDR3 region has 14 residues. The CDR3 loop is CAIRTGVNNSPLHF. The CDR3 DNA reads TGTGCCATCAGGACAGGGGTAAACAATTCACCCCTCCACTTT.

This chain links TRBV6-5 with TRBJ1-2; TRBD1 matches at 7 bases. Looked up from germline, CDR1 is MNHEY and CDR2 is SVGAGI. The CDR3 runs to 14 residues. V was clipped by 4 bases and J by 4 bases; unmatched bases: 6. This CDR3 reads CASSFQDRPYGYTF. In DNA form, the CDR3 reads TGTGCCAGCAGTTTCCAGGACAGGCCCTATGGCTACACCTTC.

This clone was recorded only once. J is TRBJ1-6 and V is TRBV19; 9 positions agree with TRBD1. Unmatched junction bases numbered 10, after V lost 4 bases and J lost 9 bases. CDR1 and CDR2 from the germline V gene are LNHDA and SQIVND (reference sequence). The CDR3 contains 16 residues. The CDR3 region has the DNA TGTGCCAGTAGTAGTACAGGGGGCACTGCGGGTTCACCCCTCCACTTT. The encoded protein is CASSSTGGTAGSPLHF.

The J gene is TRBJ1-5, the V gene TRBV6-2 or TRBV6-3; tentatively, D is TRBD1 (5 bases). Germline CDR1 MNHEY, CDR2 SVGEGT. Deletions cut 5 bases from V and 2 bases from J, with 10 bases between. This CDR3 spans 14 amino acids. As DNA, the CDR3 is TGTGCCAGCAGTCAGTGGGGGGGCAATCAGCCCCAGCATTTT. As protein: CASSQWGGNQPQHF.

Only one count was recorded for this clone. The chain couples TRBV6-5 to TRBJ1-2; 10 bases align to TRBD1. The ends lost 8 bases at V and 5 bases at J; junction bases unmatched: 5. CDR3 size: 13 residues. Germline V gene lookup returns CDR1 MNHEY and CDR2 SVGAGI. The CDR3 region is CASGGQGTYGYTF. The CDR3 DNA follows: TGTGCCAGCGGGGGACAGGGGACTTATGGCTACACCTTC.

This clone is a singleton in its sample. The chain recombines TRBV6-5 with TRBJ1-1; tentative D call: TRBD1 (6 bases). V lost 5 bases and J 4 bases, leaving 14 bases between the germline ends. The germline V gene encodes CDR1 MNHEY and CDR2 SVGAGI. The length of the CDR3 is 14 residues. The CDR3 region is CASSPDQGITEAFF. For the CDR3, the DNA is TGTGCCAGCAGTCCCGACCAGGGGATCACTGAAGCTTTCTTT.

The J gene is TRBJ1-1, the V gene TRBV6-5, with 7 bases aligning to TRBD1. This CDR3 spans 13 amino acids. Trimming cost V 6 bases and J 1 base; bases outside gene matches: 2. Germline V gene data show CDR1 as MNHEY and CDR2 as SVGAGI. The CDR3 bases are TGTGCCAGCAGCCGGACAGGGAACACTGAAGCTTTCTTT. Its protein product is CASSRTGNTEAFF.

This sequence joins TRBV7-8 and TRBJ2-7; D is possibly TRBD2 (6 bases). V gave up 5 bases and J gave up 9 bases, with 23 bases separating them. The CDR3 runs to 15 residues. Per germline, CDR1 SGHVS and CDR2 FQNEAQ. Written as DNA, the CDR3 is TGTGCCAGCAGCCCCCGTCGACTAGATAGGGCAGTGCAGTACTTC. Protein: CASSPRRLDRAVQYF.

The rearrangement uses TRBV5-4 and TRBJ2-3, with TRBD2 identical over 12 bases. V lost 2 bases, J lost 0 bases, and 4 bases stayed unmatched. The CDR3 extends over 17 amino acids. Germline V gene sequence: CDR1 SGHNT, CDR2 YYREEE (reference sequence). The CDR3 DNA is TGTGCCAGCAGCTTACGACTAGCGGGGGCTAGCACAGATACGCAGTATTTT. Translated, it gives CASSLRLAGASTDTQYF.

The chain combines TRBV7-3 with TRBJ1-1; TRBD1 agrees at 7 bases. The J segment lost 3 bases and the V segment lost 5 bases, leaving 12 bases of the junction unmatched. The CDR3 consists of 16 residues. Germline values: CDR1 SGHTA, CDR2 FQGTGA. The CDR3 here is CASSETGPIGHTEAFF. DNA of the CDR3: TGTGCCAGCAGCGAGACAGGGCCGATAGGGCACACTGAAGCTTTCTTT. Based on the CDR3 plus reference TRBV7-3 and TRBJ1-1, the full variable domain is GAGVSQTPSNKVTEKGKYVELRCDPISGHTALYWYRQSLGQGPEFLIYFQGTGAADDSGLPNDRFFAVRPEGSVSTLKIQRTERGDSAVYLCASSETGPIGHTEAFFGQGTRLTVV.

The chain couples TRBV19 to TRBJ1-5; 10 bases fit TRBD1. The CDR3 covers 18 residues. Germline V gene lookup returns CDR1 LNHDA and CDR2 SQIVND (reference sequence). J was trimmed by 4 bases and V by 6 bases; bases with no gene match: 15. The CDR3 DNA reads as TGTGCCAGTAGAAAACCCCTTGGGACAGGGGAGCGGAATCAGCCCCAGCATTTT. Its translation is CASRKPLGTGERNQPQHF.

This chain connects TRBV30 to TRBJ2-7; 12 bases are shared with TRBD2. J was trimmed by 5 bases and V by 3 bases; bases with no gene match: 11. This CDR3 region has 16 residues. Germline CDR1 reads GTSNPN; CDR2 reads SVGIG (reference sequence). DNA of the CDR3: TGTGCCTGGAGCCCCGGTCTAGCGGGGGGGCCCGACGAGCAGTACTTC. This codes for CAWSPGLAGGPDEQYF. The full variable domain, rest sourced from reference TRBV30 and TRBJ2-7, is SQTIHQWPATLVQPVGSPLSLECTVEGTSNPNLYWYRQAAGRGLQLLFYSVGIGQISSEVPQNLSASRPQDRQFILSSKKLLLSDSGFYLCAWSPGLAGGPDEQYFGPGTRLTVT.

A single count supports this clone. This chain links TRBV2 with TRBJ2-7; TRBD2 agrees at 9 bases. V shed 5 bases, J shed 7 bases, and the junction held 9 bases outside the gene matches. Per the germline V gene, CDR1 is SNHLY and CDR2 is FYNNEI. The CDR3 is 14 amino acids. The CDR3: CASSTRGTSWEQYF. In DNA form, the CDR3 reads TGTGCCAGCAGTACCCGCGGGACTAGCTGGGAGCAGTACTTC.

This chain joins TRBV6-6 and TRBJ1-1; D possibly corresponds to TRBD1 (5 bases). The CDR3 has 14 residues. Between the trimmed V and J ends, which lost 6 bases and 1 base, there was a span of 12 bases. Looked up from germline, CDR1 is MNHNY and CDR2 is SVGAGI (reference sequence). In DNA form, the CDR3 reads TGTGCCAGCAGCCCGGCCGGGGGGAACACTGAAGCTTTCTTT. It translates to CASSPAGGNTEAFF.

J is TRBJ2-3 and V is TRBV23-1; 8 bases map to TRBD1. TRBV23-1 qualifies as an ORF whose function is uncertain. With 3 bases clipped from V and 7 bases from J, the junction kept 12 bases outside the gene matches. The CDR3 is 16 residues long. This CDR3 is CASSHVAGGLANTQYF. For the CDR3, the DNA is TGCGCCAGCAGTCATGTGGCAGGGGGCTTAGCAAATACGCAGTATTTT.

The chain recombines TRBV9 with TRBJ2-1; 7 positions agree with TRBD2. This CDR3 contains 15 residues. J gave up 4 bases and V 3 bases, and 7 bases lay outside the gene matches. Germline CDR1 and CDR2: SGDLS and YYNGEE. Here the CDR3 DNA reads TGTGCCAGCAGCGGCCGAGGACTAGGGTACAATGAGCAGTTCTTC. Translated: CASSGRGLGYNEQFF.

CDR3 sequence (DNA): TGCAGCGTGGGGGGACAGAGGGAGGGCTACACCTTC. It codes for CSVGGQREGYTF. The gene calls are TRBV29-1 and TRBJ1-2; 7 bases are a match to TRBD1. This CDR3 comprises 12 residues. Trimming removed 6 bases from V and 8 bases from J; junction bases left unmatched: 9. In germline, CDR1 is SQVTM, CDR2 ANQGSEA.

The chain has TRBV19 and TRBJ1-5; D gene unclear. CDR3 size: 13 residues. CDR1 and CDR2 (germline): LNHDA, SQIVND (reference sequence). V lost 2 bases, J lost 4 bases, and 6 bases lay in between. The DNA of the CDR3 is TGTGCCAGTAGTATATTCCCGAATCAGCCCCAGCATTTT. As protein: CASSIFPNQPQHF.

The rearrangement links TRBV28 to TRBJ2-3; D unresolved. The CDR3 loop spans 13 amino acids. Trimming took 6 bases from V and 0 from J, leaving 7 bases between them. Looked up from germline, CDR1 is MDHEN and CDR2 is SYDVKM. CDR3 region: CASRSFSTDTQYF. The DNA of the CDR3 is TGTGCCAGCAGATCGTTTAGCACAGATACGCAGTATTTT.

The V call is TRBV5-8, the J call TRBJ1-3; tentatively, D is TRBD1 (6 bases). Between the trimmed V and J ends, which lost 3 bases and 2 bases, there was a span of 9 bases. CDR3 size: 14 residues. In germline, CDR1 is SGHTS, CDR2 YDEGEE. The CDR3 region is CASSSGGTGNTIYF. Here the CDR3 DNA reads TGTGCCAGCAGCTCTGGGGGCACTGGAAACACCATATATTTT.

This chain connects TRBV5-4 to TRBJ2-1; D possibly corresponds to TRBD2 (6 bases). The CDR3 contains 14 residues. Trimming shortened V by 4 bases and J by 10 bases, and 18 bases separated the two germline ends. Germline loops: CDR1 SGHNT, CDR2 YYREEE (reference sequence). CDR3 nucleotide sequence: TGTGCCAGCAGCGCCGAATGGAGGGTGCAGGAGCAGTTCTTC. It specifies CASSAEWRVQEQFF.

The chain carries TRBV15 and TRBJ1-2; D not certain. The V end was cut by 3 bases, the J end by 8 bases, with 16 bases between. The germline V gene has CDR1 LNHNV and CDR2 YYDKDF (reference sequence). This CDR3 has 14 amino acids. CDR3 loop: CATSSIRGAGGYTF. As DNA, the CDR3 is TGTGCCACCAGCAGTATAAGAGGCGCGGGGGGCTACACCTTC.

The genes are TRBV3-1 (or the pseudogene TRBV3-2) and TRBJ1-4; no firm D call. V dropped 2 bases and J dropped 7 bases, with 14 bases sitting between them. Germline loops: CDR1 LGHDT, CDR2 YNNKEL (reference sequence). The CDR3 totals 15 residues. Here the CDR3 reads CASSQTGKGSEKLFF. CDR3 DNA sequence: TGTGCCAGCAGCCAAACGGGCAAAGGGAGTGAAAAACTGTTTTTT.

This clone was detected only a few times. J is TRBJ2-7 and V is TRBV2; 8 bases align to TRBD2. The CDR3 spans 15 residues. V shed 0 bases, J shed 5 bases, and the junction held 6 bases outside the gene matches. CDR1 is SNHLY and CDR2 is FYNNEI in the germline V gene. This chain's CDR3 is CASSEADLAGHEQYF. Here the CDR3 DNA reads TGTGCCAGCAGTGAAGCGGATCTAGCGGGCCACGAGCAGTACTTC.

J is TRBJ1-3 and V is TRBV2, with TRBD1 matching over 8 bases. The CDR3 contains 15 residues. Germline CDR1 reads SNHLY; CDR2 reads FYNNEI. Losses at the gene ends were 6 bases for V and 5 bases for J; bases not matched to a gene: 9. CDR3 residues: CASSPGQGARNTIYF. DNA for the CDR3: TGTGCCAGCAGCCCCGGACAGGGCGCGAGAAACACCATATATTTT.

The rearrangement uses TRBV11-1 and TRBJ2-1, with D possibly being TRBD2 (6 bases). The germline CDR1 and CDR2 sequences are SGHAT and FQDESV (reference sequence). CDR3 size: 13 residues. The V gene lost 2 bases and the J gene lost 8 bases, with 10 bases spanning the gap. This CDR3 is CASSLSGSHEQFF. DNA of the CDR3: TGTGCCAGCAGCTTATCCGGGAGTCATGAGCAGTTCTTC. Filled out from reference TRBV11-1 and TRBJ2-1, the complete variable domain reads EAEVAQSPRYKITEKSQAVAFWCDPISGHATLYWYRQILGQGPELLVQFQDESVVDDSQLPKDRFSAERLKGVDSTLKIQPAELGDSAMYLCASSLSGSHEQFFGPGTRLTVL.

The chain uses TRBV5-8 and TRBJ1-1; TRBD1 might be the D (6 bases). This CDR3 comprises 16 residues. Trimming cost V 3 bases and J 1 base, with 16 bases left between them. Germline CDR1 is SGHTS and CDR2 is YDEGEE. The CDR3 DNA sequence: TGTGCCAGCAGCTCGTATCGGGGGGCAACGAACACTGAAGCTTTCTTT. This encodes CASSSYRGATNTEAFF.

This sequence joins TRBV19 and TRBJ2-5; tentatively, D is TRBD1 (6 bases). V was pared by 4 bases and J by 5 bases, with 20 bases between. Per germline, CDR1 LNHDA and CDR2 SQIVND (reference sequence). The CDR3 spans 16 residues. The CDR3 DNA is TGTGCCAGTAGTACATACCAGGGGACCAGTCGGGAGACCCAGTACTTC. It specifies CASSTYQGTSRETQYF. The full variable domain, in which reference TRBV19 and TRBJ2-5 provide the parts outside the CDR3, is DGGITQSPKYLFRKEGQNVTLSCEQNLNHDAMYWYRQDPGQGLRLIYYSQIVNDFQKGDIAEGYSVSREKKESFPLTVTSAQKNPTAFYLCASSTYQGTSRETQYFGPGTRLLVL.

The gene calls are TRBV6-5 and TRBJ2-1, with 8 bases matching TRBD2. The CDR3 runs to 11 residues. V was clipped by 2 bases and J by 12 bases; unmatched bases: 0. CDR1 is MNHEY and CDR2 is SVGAGI in the germline V gene. The CDR3 DNA reads TGTGCCAGCAGTTACCGGGGGGGGCAGTTCTTC. Its translation is CASSYRGGQFF.